This T cell receptor (beta chain) derives from a study of blood T cell repertoires in COVID-19. Study details: The study drew acute and convalescent COVID-19 samples from the United States, Italy and Spain. Sample material is recorded as cDNA or gDNA derived from T cells, B-cell-depleted T cells, or PBMCs.

Under the authors' procedure: Estimation of nucleated cell counts was performed using reference gene primer amplification. Repertoires were generated with immunoSEQ multiplex PCR, while TCRdb's copy carries only in-frame clones and drops some. V, J and clone size were drawn from that table, and D and trimming were deduced from the DNA. This sample has some 99,000 clones; 86% occur once, and the top ten carry about an eighth. CDR1 MNHEY and CDR2 SMNVEV come from the germline V gene (reference sequence). V shed 5 bases, J shed 5 bases, and the junction held 22 bases outside the gene matches. The CDR3 contains 19 residues.

This receptor was obtained from an older woman in a cohort sampled during active or convalescent COVID-19. Sequencing was performed on peripheral blood. The rearrangement joins TRBV27 to TRBJ2-7; 9 nucleotides align to TRBD1. CDR3 coding DNA: TGTGCCAGCAGTCCACTGGGAAGGGAAACAGGGGGCGCAAAGAACGAGCAGTACTTC. Translating it yields CASSPLGRETGGAKNEQYF.